These 20 T cell receptor beta chains share one sample of origin, sequenced in a study of T-cell reconstitution after alpha-beta-depleted transplantation in children. TCRbeta library construction was performed incorporating unique molecular identifiers. TCRdb reprocessed the PCR reads via MiXCR and lists one record per CDR3 protein. The sample has around 600,000 distinct CDR3 sequences, about 15% seen once. The sample consisted of PBMCs from the stem cell graft donor, taken from the stem cell graft. These receptors all stem from a human donor who donated a stem cell graft to a child with acute myeloid leukemia.

The rearrangement uses TRBV9 and TRBJ2-1; a weak D match, TRBD1 (7 bases). Germline-derived CDR1 and CDR2 are SGDLS and YYNGEE. The V end was cut by 0 bases, the J end by 9 bases, with 16 bases between. The CDR3 covers 15 residues. In DNA form, the CDR3 reads TGTGCCAGCAGCGTAGCTGGGCCAGGGGGAGGTGAGCAGTTCTTC. Translated: CASSVAGPGGGEQFF.

This clonotype came up a few times. The genes are TRBV2 and TRBJ1-4; D is unclear. V shed 6 bases and J shed 2 bases, with 16 bases lying between them. The CDR3 has 16 residues. Germline V gene lookup returns CDR1 SNHLY and CDR2 FYNNEI. Written as DNA, the CDR3 is TGTGCCAGCAGAAACCTACAAACCGGGACTAATGAAAAACTGTTTTTT. Translating gives CASRNLQTGTNEKLFF. The full variable domain, in which reference TRBV2 and TRBJ1-4 provide the parts outside the CDR3, is EPEVTQTPSHQVTQMGQEVILRCVPISNHLYFYWYRQILGQKVEFLVSFYNNEISEKSEIFDDQFSVERPDGSNFTLKIRSTKLEDSAMYFCASRNLQTGTNEKLFFGSGTQLSVL.

A remark on this clonotype: A read error may account for a junction end that differs from germline. In DNA form, the CDR3 reads TGTGCCATCAGTCTGACGAGACAGGGAAACTATGGCTACACCTTC. Residues: CAISLTRQGNYGYTF. The rearrangement uses TRBV2 and TRBJ1-2, with TRBD1 matching over 7 bases. This CDR3 spans 15 amino acids. From germline, CDR1 is SNHLY and CDR2 FYNNEI.

This clonotype has a count of ten or more. This chain uses TRBV5-5 with TRBJ2-5; D is unresolved. The length of the CDR3 is 15 residues. CDR1 and CDR2 (germline): SGHKS, YYEKEE (reference sequence). V was shortened by 4 bases and J by 0 bases, with 13 bases between the two germline ends. The CDR3 region has the DNA TGTGCCAGCAGCCGCACCATGGGGTACCAAGAGACCCAGTACTTC. The encoded protein is CASSRTMGYQETQYF.

This clonotype was detected many times. The CDR3 protein is CSARDLAGRTSTDTQYF. CDR3 in DNA: TGCAGTGCTAGAGATCTAGCGGGACGAACTAGCACAGATACGCAGTATTTT. V is TRBV20-1 and J is TRBJ2-3; 9 nucleotides match TRBD2. V was pared by 0 bases and J by 0 bases, with 7 bases of the junction left unmatched. Germline V lookup: CDR1 DFQATT, CDR2 SNEGSKA (reference sequence). The CDR3 runs to 17 residues.

This clonotype was picked up many times. The rearrangement joins TRBV12-3 or TRBV12-4 to TRBJ1-6, with a possible D match to TRBD1 (5 bases). V lost 2 bases, J lost 7 bases, and 6 bases lay in between. The CDR3 length is 13 residues. The CDR3: CASSLNRNSPLHF. The CDR3, as DNA: TGTGCCAGCAGTTTAAACAGGAATTCACCCCTCCACTTT.

The CDR3 region has the DNA TGTGCCAGCAGCCGTAATGCCAGGGCGAGCTATGGCTACACCTTC. This sequence encodes CASSRNARASYGYTF. The chain couples TRBV7-2 to TRBJ1-2; maybe TRBD1 (5 bases). The CDR3 extends over 15 amino acids. Germline CDR1 is SGHTA and CDR2 is FQGNSA. Trimming removed 5 bases from V and 4 bases from J, with 17 bases in between.

As DNA, the CDR3 is TGTGCCGTACCGGGACAGGGGGACTATGGCTACACCTTC. Translating it yields CAVPGQGDYGYTF. The rearrangement uses TRBV30 and TRBJ1-2; 11 bases are a match to TRBD1. The V gene end was trimmed by 8 bases and the J gene end by 3 bases; junction bases not matched to a gene: 5. CDR1 GTSNPN and CDR2 SVGIG come from the germline V gene (reference sequence). The CDR3 length is 13 residues.

Notes on this clonotype: One base away lies a much larger clone, so this may be a sequencing read error. The rearrangement joins TRBV20-1 to TRBJ2-5; 8 positions agree with TRBD2. Trimming took 7 bases from V and 4 from J; bases not matched to a gene: 8. This CDR3 comprises 13 residues. Germline-derived CDR1 and CDR2 are DFQATT and SNEGSKA (reference sequence). The CDR3 bases are TGCAGTGTCCTGAATAGCGGGGTAGAGACCCAGTACTTC. Residues: CSVLNSGVETQYF.

The chain couples TRBV7-9 to TRBJ2-1; the D gene is possibly TRBD1 (7 bases). Trimming took 5 bases from V and 4 from J, leaving 18 bases between them. Looked up from germline, CDR1 is SEHNR and CDR2 is FQNEAQ (reference sequence). This CDR3 spans 16 amino acids. The CDR3 protein is CASSTPDREEYNEQFF. The CDR3, as DNA: TGTGCCAGCAGCACCCCCGACAGGGAGGAGTACAATGAGCAGTTCTTC.

This clonotype has only a few counts. The chain joins TRBV6-1 to TRBJ2-5; a weak D match, TRBD1 (5 bases). The CDR3 spans 16 residues. V was shortened by 7 bases and J by 1 base, with 19 bases between the two germline ends. From germline, CDR1 is MNHNS and CDR2 SASEGT. The chain's CDR3 is CASNKTGLYFQETQYF. CDR3 DNA: TGTGCCAGCAATAAAACAGGTCTATACTTCCAAGAGACCCAGTACTTC.

In this sample, this clonotype turned up many times. The rearrangement joins TRBV10-3 to TRBJ2-7, with TRBD1 identical over 12 bases. Germline values: CDR1 ENHRY, CDR2 SYGVKD. The J segment lost 7 bases and the V segment lost 5 bases, leaving 6 bases of the junction unmatched. CDR3 length equals 14 residues. CDR3 nucleotides: TGTGCCATCAGTCCGGGACAGGGGGCAGGGGAGCAGTACGTC. Protein product: CAISPGQGAGEQYV.

The sample holds many counts of this clonotype. The chain links TRBV20-1 to TRBJ2-7, with 9 nucleotides matching TRBD2. Germline loops: CDR1 DFQATT, CDR2 SNEGSKA (reference sequence). The CDR3 consists of 15 residues. V lost 3 bases to trimming and J lost 0 bases; unmatched junction nucleotides: 6. CDR3 sequence (DNA): TGCAGTGCTAGCGGAAGCGGGGGGAGCTCCTACGAGCAGTACTTC. Residues: CSASGSGGSSYEQYF.

Ten or more counts support this clonotype. This chain uses TRBV12-3 or TRBV12-4 with TRBJ1-1, with a tentative D call TRBD1 (5 bases). This CDR3 has 13 amino acids. The V end was cut by 6 bases, the J end by 0 bases, with 8 bases between. CDR3: CASSRQLNTEAFF. CDR3 sequence (DNA): TGTGCCAGCAGCAGACAGTTGAACACTGAAGCTTTCTTT.

This clonotype was seen ten or more times. The V gene is TRBV20-1, the J gene TRBJ2-5; 9 positions match TRBD2. Germline V gene lookup returns CDR1 DFQATT and CDR2 SNEGSKA (reference sequence). This CDR3 has 13 residues. V gave up 4 bases and J gave up 6 bases; unmatched junction bases: 6. CDR3 nucleotides: TGCAGTGCTAACCCGACTAGCGGACAGACCCAGTACTTC. This codes for CSANPTSGQTQYF.

Turning to this clonotype: At one end the junction does not follow the germline gene, possibly because of a read error. J is TRBJ1-1 and V is TRBV7-2; D gene ambiguous. CDR3 length equals 11 residues. The germline gives CDR1 SGHTA, CDR2 FQGNSA. The CDR3 here is CAGSLVTEAFF. Written as DNA, the CDR3 is TGTGCCGGCAGCTTAGTTACTGAAGCTTTCTTT.

This clonotype was recorded many times. This rearrangement joins TRBV20-1 to TRBJ1-6; D is possibly TRBD1 (6 bases). Germline loops: CDR1 DFQATT, CDR2 SNEGSKA (reference sequence). Trimming took off 3 bases at V and 8 bases at J, with 20 bases between the two ends. The CDR3 extends over 16 amino acids. In DNA, the CDR3 is TGCAGTGCTAGGGCAACGAGCGGGACACTATATTCACCCCTCCACTTT. Translated: CSARATSGTLYSPLHF.

The J gene is TRBJ2-1, the V gene TRBV24-1, with a tentative D call TRBD2 (5 bases). The CDR3 is 15 residues long. With 3 bases removed from V and 7 bases from J, the gap between germline ends came to 15 bases. CDR1 is KGHDR and CDR2 is SFDVKD in the germline V gene. The CDR3 sequence: CATSDGLASGNEQFF. The CDR3, as DNA: TGTGCCACCAGTGATGGACTCGCTTCGGGAAATGAGCAGTTCTTC.

This clonotype came up a few times. This chain joins TRBV5-6 and TRBJ2-7; either TRBD1 or TRBD2 may fit D (6 bases each). The CDR3 runs to 14 residues. In germline, CDR1 is SGHDT, CDR2 YYEEEE. The V end lost 4 bases, the J end lost 5 bases, and 16 bases lay between the germline ends. This CDR3 is CASSQEGGINEQYF. The CDR3 DNA reads TGTGCCAGCAGCCAGGAGGGGGGCATCAACGAGCAGTACTTC. Full variable domain (rest looked up from reference TRBV5-6 and TRBJ2-7): DAGVTQSPTHLIKTRGQQVTLRCSPKSGHDTVSWYQQALGQGPQFIFQYYEEEERQRGNFPDRFSGHQFPNYSSELNVNALLLGDSALYLCASSQEGGINEQYFGPGTRLTVT.

The sample holds a few counts of this clonotype. The V and J genes are TRBV20-1 and TRBJ1-2; maybe TRBD1 (5 bases). Germline CDR1 reads DFQATT; CDR2 reads SNEGSKA (reference sequence). This CDR3 has 13 amino acids. Trimming stripped 2 bases from V and 2 bases from J, with 9 bases between. CDR3 protein: CSARKQGNYGYTF. In nucleotides, the CDR3 is TGCAGTGCTAGAAAGCAGGGAAACTATGGCTACACCTTC.